These 4 T cell receptor beta chains came from one sample sequenced in a study of blood T cell repertoires in COVID-19. Profiled with immunoSEQ multiplex PCR; TCRdb holds only in-frame clones, not every one. This sample carries 200,000 to 250,000 clones, 85% to 90% of them seen once, and the ten largest clones take roughly 2.7%. The sequencing input was peripheral blood. Source of these receptors: a man aged 25 to 45 with COVID-19, enrolled during active disease.

The chain couples TRBV4-3 to TRBJ2-4, with 12 positions matching TRBD2. This CDR3 spans 16 amino acids. Germline V gene data show CDR1 as LGHNA and CDR2 as YSLEER. Trimming took 5 bases from V and 1 from J; bases not matched to a gene: 3. The CDR3 reads CASSGLAGSAKNIQYF. CDR3 in DNA: TGCGCCAGCAGCGGACTAGCGGGATCTGCCAAAAACATTCAGTACTTC.

This clone was seen once. CDR3 sequence reads: CASEGGISGNTIYF. The CDR3 nucleotides are TGTGCCAGTGAGGGGGGGATCTCTGGAAACACCATATATTTT. The chain employs TRBV5-6 and TRBJ1-3, with D maybe TRBD1 (6 bases). This CDR3 region has 14 residues. V lost 8 bases and J 0 bases, leaving 12 bases between the germline ends. Germline V gives CDR1 SGHDT, CDR2 YYEEEE.

This clone was detected a few times. The genes are TRBV9 and TRBJ1-3; D gene unclear. CDR3 length: 17 amino acids. The germline V and J ends were trimmed by 3 bases and 0 bases, with 16 bases remaining between them. CDR1 and CDR2 (germline): SGDLS, YYNGEE. The CDR3 DNA reads TGTGCCAGCAGCGCCTCAAGTAATAGCTTCTCTGGAAACACCATATATTTT. This codes for CASSASSNSFSGNTIYF.

The chain combines TRBV15 with TRBJ2-1; 11 bases line up with TRBD2. Germline V gene data show CDR1 as LNHNV and CDR2 as YYDKDF (reference sequence). J lost 6 bases, V lost 6 bases, and 13 bases had no gene match. The CDR3 consists of 17 residues. CDR3 protein: CATRILAGDPGLNEQFF. The CDR3 coding sequence is TGTGCCACCAGGATACTAGCGGGAGATCCTGGTCTCAATGAGCAGTTCTTC.